Detailed here is one TCR beta chain. Grouping used clinical history reported by participants in a survey and questionnaire. These data come from a study of blood T cell repertoires in COVID-19. Turning to the study itself: Both acute and convalescent COVID-19 samples were obtained from the United States, Italy and Spain. PBMCs, B-cell-depleted T cells, or T cells were the source of the cDNA or gDNA that made up the material.

Some clones are missing from TCRdb's copy, which holds only in-frame ones; the method was immunoSEQ multiplex PCR. The sample lists roughly 140,000 clones, more than 75% occurring once. CDR1 and CDR2 from the germline V gene are SGHTA and FQGTGA. Trimming shortened V by 5 bases and J by 2 bases, and 9 bases separated the two germline ends. There are 13 residues in the CDR3. This sequence was found in a man aged 55 to 70 who had recovered from COVID-19. The chain joins TRBV7-3 to TRBJ1-2; D gene uncertain. The sequencing input was PBMCs or T cells enriched from blood (not recorded which). The CDR3 nucleotides read TGTGCCAGCAGCCCAGTCCCAAACTATGGCTACACCTTC. Its protein product is CASSPVPNYGYTF.